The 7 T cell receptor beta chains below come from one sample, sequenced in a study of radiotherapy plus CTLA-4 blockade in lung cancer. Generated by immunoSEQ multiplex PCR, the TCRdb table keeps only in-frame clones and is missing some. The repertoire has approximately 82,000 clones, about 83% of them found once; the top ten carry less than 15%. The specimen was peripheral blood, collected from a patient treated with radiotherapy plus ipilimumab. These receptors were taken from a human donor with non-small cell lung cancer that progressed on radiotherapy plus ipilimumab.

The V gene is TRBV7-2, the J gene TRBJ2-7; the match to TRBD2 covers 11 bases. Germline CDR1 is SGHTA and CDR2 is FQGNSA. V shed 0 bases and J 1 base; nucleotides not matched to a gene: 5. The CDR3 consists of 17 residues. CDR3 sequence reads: CASSLATASGRSYEQYF. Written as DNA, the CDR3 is TGTGCCAGCAGCTTAGCGACGGCTAGCGGGAGGTCCTACGAGCAGTACTTC.

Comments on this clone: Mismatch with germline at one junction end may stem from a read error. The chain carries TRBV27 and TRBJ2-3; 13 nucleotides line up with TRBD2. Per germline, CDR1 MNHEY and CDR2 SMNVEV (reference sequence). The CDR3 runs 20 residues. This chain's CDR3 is CASSLYSGLAGPGVTDTQYF. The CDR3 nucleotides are TGTGCCAGCAGCTTATACTCGGGACTAGCGGGACCCGGGGTAACAGATACGCAGTATTTT.

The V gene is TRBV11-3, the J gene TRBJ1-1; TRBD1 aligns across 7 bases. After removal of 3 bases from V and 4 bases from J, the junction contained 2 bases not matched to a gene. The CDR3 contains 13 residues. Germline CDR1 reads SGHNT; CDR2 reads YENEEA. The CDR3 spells CASSLYRGTEAFF. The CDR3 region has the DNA TGTGCCAGCAGCTTGTACAGGGGCACTGAAGCTTTCTTT.

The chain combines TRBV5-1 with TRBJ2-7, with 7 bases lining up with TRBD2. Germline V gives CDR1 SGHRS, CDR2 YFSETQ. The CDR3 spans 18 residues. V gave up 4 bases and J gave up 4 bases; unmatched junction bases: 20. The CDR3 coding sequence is TGCGCCAGCAGCCAACGTACACTAGCGCCCGATCCTATTTACGAGCAGTACTTC. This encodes CASSQRTLAPDPIYEQYF. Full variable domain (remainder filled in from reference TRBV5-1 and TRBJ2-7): KAGVTQTPRYLIKTRGQQVTLSCSPISGHRSVSWYQQTPGQGLQFLFEYFSETQRNKGNFPGRFSGRQFSNSRSEMNVSTLELGDSALYLCASSQRTLAPDPIYEQYFGPGTRLTVT.

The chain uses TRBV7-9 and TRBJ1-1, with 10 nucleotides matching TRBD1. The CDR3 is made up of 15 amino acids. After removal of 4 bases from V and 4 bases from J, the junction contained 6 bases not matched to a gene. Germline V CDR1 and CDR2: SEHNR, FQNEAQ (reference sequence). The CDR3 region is CASSSARTGGTEAFF. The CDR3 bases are TGTGCCAGCAGCTCCGCCCGGACAGGGGGCACTGAAGCTTTCTTT.

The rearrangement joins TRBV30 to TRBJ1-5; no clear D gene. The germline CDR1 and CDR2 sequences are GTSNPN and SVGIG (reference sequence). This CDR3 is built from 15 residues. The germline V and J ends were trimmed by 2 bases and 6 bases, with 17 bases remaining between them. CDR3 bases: TGTGCCTGGAGTCCTCCGGGCCCTGCGGGTCAGCCCCAGCATTTT. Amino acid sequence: CAWSPPGPAGQPQHF.

For the CDR3, the DNA is TGTGCCATCAGTGAGTCCGCATATGGGGACGGGAATGGCTACACCTTC. It translates to CAISESAYGDGNGYTF. This chain links TRBV10-3 with TRBJ1-2; D may be TRBD1 (5 bases). V was pared by 0 bases and J by 6 bases, with 17 bases between. In germline, CDR1 is ENHRY, CDR2 SYGVKD. CDR3 length: 16 residues.